This TCR beta chain was recovered during a study of blood T cell repertoires in COVID-19. Study-wide context: From T cells, B-cell-depleted T cells, or PBMCs came the material, which was cDNA or gDNA.

Concerning this clone: It is unclear where the CDR3 begins or ends on the DNA, so no DNA is shown, and the CDR3 is as TCRdb lists it.

As handled by the study authors: Cell counts per sample came from amplifying reference gene primers. Data came from immunoSEQ multiplex PCR; TCRdb stores just in-frame clones and leaves some out. Clone size and the V and J calls come from that table; the DNA yielded D and trimming. The sample gives about 310,000 clones, approximately 85% of which show up once; roughly 2% is in the top ten. The CDR3 comprises 13 residues, both ends counted. Germline V gene data show CDR1 as MNHEY and CDR2 as SMNVEV (reference sequence). This receptor was identified in a man under 40 who had recovered from COVID-19. Sequenced: PBMCs or T cells enriched from blood (not recorded which). V gene TRBV27 combines with J gene TRBJ1-5; TRBD1 reflects the table's D call only, with no check against the DNA. The CDR3 loop is CASSTSTVQPQHF.